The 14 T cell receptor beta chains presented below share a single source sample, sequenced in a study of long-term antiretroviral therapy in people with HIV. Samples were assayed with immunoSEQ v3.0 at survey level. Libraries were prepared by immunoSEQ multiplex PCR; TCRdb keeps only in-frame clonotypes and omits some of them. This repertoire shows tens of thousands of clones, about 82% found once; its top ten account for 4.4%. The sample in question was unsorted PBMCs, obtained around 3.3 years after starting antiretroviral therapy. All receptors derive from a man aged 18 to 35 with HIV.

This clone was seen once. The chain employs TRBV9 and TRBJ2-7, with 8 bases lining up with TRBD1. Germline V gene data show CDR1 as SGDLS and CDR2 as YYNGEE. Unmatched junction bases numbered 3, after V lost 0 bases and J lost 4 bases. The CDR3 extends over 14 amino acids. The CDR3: CASSVGRTGYEQYF. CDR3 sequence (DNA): TGTGCCAGCAGCGTAGGGCGGACAGGGTACGAGCAGTACTTC. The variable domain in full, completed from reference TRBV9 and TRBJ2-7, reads DSGVTQTPKHLITATGQRVTLRCSPRSGDLSVYWYQQSLDQGLQFLIQYYNGEERAKGNILERFSAQQFPDLHSELNLSSLELGDSALYFCASSVGRTGYEQYFGPGTRLTVT.

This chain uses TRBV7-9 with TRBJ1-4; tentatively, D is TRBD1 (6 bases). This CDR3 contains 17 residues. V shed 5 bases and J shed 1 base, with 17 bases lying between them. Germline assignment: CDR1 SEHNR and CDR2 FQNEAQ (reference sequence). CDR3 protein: CASSHPRRGGTNEKLFF. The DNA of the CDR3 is TGTGCCAGCAGCCATCCCCGGAGGGGGGGAACTAATGAAAAACTGTTTTTT.

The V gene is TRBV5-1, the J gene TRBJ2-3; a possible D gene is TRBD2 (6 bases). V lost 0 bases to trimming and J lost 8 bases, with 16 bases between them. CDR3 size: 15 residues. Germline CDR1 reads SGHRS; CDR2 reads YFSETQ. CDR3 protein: CASSLESGWRGTQYF. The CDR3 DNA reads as TGCGCCAGCAGCTTGGAAAGCGGGTGGAGGGGTACGCAGTATTTT.

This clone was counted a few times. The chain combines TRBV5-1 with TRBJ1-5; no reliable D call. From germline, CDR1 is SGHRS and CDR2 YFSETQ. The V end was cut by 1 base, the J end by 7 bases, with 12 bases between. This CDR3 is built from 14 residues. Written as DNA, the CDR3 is TGCGCCAGCAGCTTGAGCAAGGGCGGCCAGCCCCAGCATTTT. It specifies CASSLSKGGQPQHF.

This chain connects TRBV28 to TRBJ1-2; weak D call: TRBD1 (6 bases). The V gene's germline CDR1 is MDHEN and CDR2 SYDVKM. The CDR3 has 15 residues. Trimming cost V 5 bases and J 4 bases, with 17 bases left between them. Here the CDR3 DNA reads TGTGCCAGCAGTCCTACGGGACAAGGGGGCTATGGCTACACCTTC. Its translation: CASSPTGQGGYGYTF.

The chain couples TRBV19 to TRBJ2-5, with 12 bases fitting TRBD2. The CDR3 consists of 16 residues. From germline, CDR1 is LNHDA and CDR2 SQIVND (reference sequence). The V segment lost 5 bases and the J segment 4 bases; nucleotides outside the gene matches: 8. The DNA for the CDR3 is TGTGCCAGTAGTTCCTCGACTAGCGGGGGCGGAGAGACCCAGTACTTC. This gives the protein CASSSSTSGGGETQYF.

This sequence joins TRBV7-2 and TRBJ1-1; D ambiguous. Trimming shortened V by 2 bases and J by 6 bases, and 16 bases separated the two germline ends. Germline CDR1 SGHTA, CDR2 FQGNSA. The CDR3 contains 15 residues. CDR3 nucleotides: TGTGCCAGCAGCTTATCTCCAGCGCTCGGGTCTGAAGCTTTCTTT. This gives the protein CASSLSPALGSEAFF. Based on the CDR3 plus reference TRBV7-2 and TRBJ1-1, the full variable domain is GAGVSQSPSNKVTEKGKDVELRCDPISGHTALYWYRQSLGQGLEFLIYFQGNSAPDKSGLPSDRFSAERTGGSVSTLTIQRTQQEDSAVYLCASSLSPALGSEAFFGQGTRLTVV.

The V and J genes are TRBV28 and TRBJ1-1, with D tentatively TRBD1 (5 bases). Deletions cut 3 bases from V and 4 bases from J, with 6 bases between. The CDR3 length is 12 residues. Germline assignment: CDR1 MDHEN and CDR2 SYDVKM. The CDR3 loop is CASSFGGTEAFF. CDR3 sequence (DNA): TGTGCCAGCAGTTTTGGGGGCACTGAAGCTTTCTTT.

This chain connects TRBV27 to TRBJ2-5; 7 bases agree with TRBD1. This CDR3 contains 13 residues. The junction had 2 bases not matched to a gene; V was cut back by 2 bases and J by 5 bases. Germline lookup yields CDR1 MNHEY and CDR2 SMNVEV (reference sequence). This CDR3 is CASSLRGRETQYF. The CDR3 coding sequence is TGTGCCAGCAGTTTAAGGGGGCGGGAGACCCAGTACTTC.

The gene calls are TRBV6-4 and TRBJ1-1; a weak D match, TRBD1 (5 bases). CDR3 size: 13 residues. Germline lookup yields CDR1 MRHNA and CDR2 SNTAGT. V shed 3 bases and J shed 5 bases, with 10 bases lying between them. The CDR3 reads CASSEQTATEAFF. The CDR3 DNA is TGTGCCAGCAGTGAGCAGACAGCGACTGAAGCTTTCTTT.

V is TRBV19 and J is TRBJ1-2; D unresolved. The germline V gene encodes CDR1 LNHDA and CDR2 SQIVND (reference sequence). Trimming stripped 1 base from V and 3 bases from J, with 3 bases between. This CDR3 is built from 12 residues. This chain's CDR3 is CASSIADYGYTF. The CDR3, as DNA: TGTGCCAGTAGTATAGCTGACTATGGCTACACCTTC.

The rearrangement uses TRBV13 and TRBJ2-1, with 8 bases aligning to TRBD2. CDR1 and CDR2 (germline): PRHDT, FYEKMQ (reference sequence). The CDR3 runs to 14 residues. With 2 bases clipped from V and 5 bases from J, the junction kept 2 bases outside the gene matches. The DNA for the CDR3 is TGTGCCAGCAGCTTATACGGGGGGGACAATGAGCAGTTCTTC. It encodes CASSLYGGDNEQFF. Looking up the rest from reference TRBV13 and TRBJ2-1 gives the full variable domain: AAGVIQSPRHLIKEKRETATLKCYPIPRHDTVYWYQQGPGQDPQFLISFYEKMQSDKGSIPDRFSAQQFSDYHSELNMSSLELGDSALYFCASSLYGGDNEQFFGPGTRLTVL.

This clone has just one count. Here the CDR3 DNA reads TGTGCCAGCAGCCTATCCACAGACTTTAACACTGAAGCTTTCTTT. Translating it yields CASSLSTDFNTEAFF. J is TRBJ1-1 and V is TRBV9; D remains unclear. Germline V gene sequence: CDR1 SGDLS, CDR2 YYNGEE. This CDR3 spans 15 amino acids. The V end lost 4 bases, the J end lost 2 bases, and 15 bases lay between the germline ends. Full variable domain (missing parts from reference TRBV9 and TRBJ1-1): DSGVTQTPKHLITATGQRVTLRCSPRSGDLSVYWYQQSLDQGLQFLIQYYNGEERAKGNILERFSAQQFPDLHSELNLSSLELGDSALYFCASSLSTDFNTEAFFGQGTRLTVV.

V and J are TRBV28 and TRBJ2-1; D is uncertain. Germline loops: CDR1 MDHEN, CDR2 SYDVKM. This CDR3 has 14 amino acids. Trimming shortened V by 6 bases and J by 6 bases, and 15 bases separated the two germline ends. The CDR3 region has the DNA TGTGCCAGCAGCTTACCGTCTTTAGCCAATGAGCAGTTCTTC. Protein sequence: CASSLPSLANEQFF.